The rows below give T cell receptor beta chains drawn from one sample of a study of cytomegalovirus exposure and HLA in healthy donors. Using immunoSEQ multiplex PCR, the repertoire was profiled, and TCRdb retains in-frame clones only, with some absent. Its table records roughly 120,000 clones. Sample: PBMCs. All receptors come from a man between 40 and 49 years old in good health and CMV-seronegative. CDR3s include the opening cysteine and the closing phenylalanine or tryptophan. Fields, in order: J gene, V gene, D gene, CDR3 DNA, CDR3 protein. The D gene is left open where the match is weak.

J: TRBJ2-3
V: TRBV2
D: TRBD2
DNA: TGTGCCAGCAGTGGGGCGGTAGCGGGGGGAGATACGCAGTATTTT
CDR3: CASSGAVAGGDTQYF

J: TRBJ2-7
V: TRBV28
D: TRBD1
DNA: TGTGCCAGCAGTTTAGCGACAGGGGGCTTATCCTACGAGCAGTACTTC
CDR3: CASSLATGGLSYEQYF

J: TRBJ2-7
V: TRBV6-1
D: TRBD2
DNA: TGTGCCAGCAACTTCGGGGGGTCCTCCTACGAGCAGTACTTC
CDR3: CASNFGGSSYEQYF

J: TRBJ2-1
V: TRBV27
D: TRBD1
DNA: TGTGCCAGCAGTTCGGGACAGTCCTACAATGAGCAGTTCTTC
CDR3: CASSSGQSYNEQFF

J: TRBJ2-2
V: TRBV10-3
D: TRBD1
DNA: TGTGCCATACAAGCCGGCATGGGACAGGACCCGAACACCGGGGAGCTGTTTTTT
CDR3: CAIQAGMGQDPNTGELFF

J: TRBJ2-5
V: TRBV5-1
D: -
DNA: TGCGCCAGCAGCTTCACAGGGATGGGGGAGACCCAGTACTTC
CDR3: CASSFTGMGETQYF

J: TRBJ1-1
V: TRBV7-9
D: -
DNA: TGTGCCAGCAGCTCCCTAGCCTCGGGGGAAGCTGAAGCTTTCTTT
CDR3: CASSSLASGEAEAFF

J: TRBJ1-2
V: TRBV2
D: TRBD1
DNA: TGTGCCAGCAGCCATCCGGGACAGGGCTTGAATGGCTACACCTTC
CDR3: CASSHPGQGLNGYTF

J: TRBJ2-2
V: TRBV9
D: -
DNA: TGTGCCAGCAGCTTTCGTCTCACCGGGGAGCTGTTTTTT
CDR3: CASSFRLTGELFF

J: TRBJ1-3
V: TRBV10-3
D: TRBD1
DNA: TGTGCCATCAGCCAGGGGGCGCGGGGAAACACCATATATTTT
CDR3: CAISQGARGNTIYF

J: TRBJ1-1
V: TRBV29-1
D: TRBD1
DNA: TGCAGCGTCGTGGACAGGTTCTCTTCTGAGAACACTGAAGCTTTCTTT
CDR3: CSVVDRFSSENTEAFF

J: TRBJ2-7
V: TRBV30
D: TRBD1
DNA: TGTGCCTGGACTCGACAGGGCCTGGACGAGCAGTACTTC
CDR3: CAWTRQGLDEQYF

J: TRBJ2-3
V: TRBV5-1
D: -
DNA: TGCGCCAGCAGCTTGATGGGGGGAACGACAGATACGCAGTATTTT
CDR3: CASSLMGGTTDTQYF

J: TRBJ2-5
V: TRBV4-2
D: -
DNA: TGTGCCAGCAGCCGGACAGCCGCCCGGGAGACCCAGTACTTC
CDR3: CASSRTAARETQYF

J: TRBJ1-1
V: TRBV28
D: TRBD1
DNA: TGTGCCAGCAGTTTAACAGGGGGCGGGTATTATGAAGCTTTCTTT
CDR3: CASSLTGGGYYEAFF

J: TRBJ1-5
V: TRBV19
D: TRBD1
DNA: TGTGCCAGTAGTGCGGACAGGGCGAGTCAGCCCCAGCATTTT
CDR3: CASSADRASQPQHF

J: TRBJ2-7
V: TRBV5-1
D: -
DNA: TGCGCCAGCAGCTTGTTGGGGGGTTCCTACGAGCAGTACTTC
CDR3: CASSLLGGSYEQYF